This T cell receptor beta chain was retrieved from a study of blood T cell repertoires in COVID-19. This clone is a singleton in its sample. V was pared by 5 bases and J by 11 bases, with 12 bases of the junction left unmatched. This CDR3 region has 15 residues. CDR1 is MNHEY, CDR2 SVGAGI, per germline. The repertoire was sequenced with immunoSEQ multiplex PCR; TCRdb's copy has only in-frame clones and lacks some. The sample consists of more than 85,000 clones, approximately 84% of them appearing once. This sequence joins TRBV6-5 and TRBJ1-1, with 12 bases that match TRBD1. The sequence came from a woman aged 50 to 60 with acute or convalescent COVID-19. The sequenced sample consisted of peripheral blood. CDR3 bases: TGTGCCAGCAGTCCTCCGGGACAGGGGGCGAGGGAGGCTTTCTTT. Its translation: CASSPPGQGAREAFF.